Described below is a single TCR beta chain sequence and its context. Its antigen is unknown. The CDR3 extends over 14 amino acids. Trimming cost V 10 bases and J 9 bases, with 19 bases left between them. Germline V gene data show CDR1 as SEHNR and CDR2 as FQNEAQ (reference sequence). This record belongs to a study of beta chain features in type 1 diabetes. TCRB transcripts that were expressed got sequenced, as all of the isolated RNA had been reverse transcribed. Method: immunoSEQ multiplex PCR; TCRdb's copy keeps in-frame clones and lacks some. The profile shows 200,000 to 250,000 clones, 68% of them singletons. The study's findings and limits: Shortening that was moderate but significant affected the TCRB CDR3s of Type 1 diabetes patients in all four CD4+ subsets.

The rearrangement joins TRBV7-9 to TRBJ1-6; perhaps TRBD1 as D (6 bases). The sequenced sample consisted of naive CD4+ T cells from blood. This TCR derives from a man aged 25 to 40 in good health. Here the CDR3 DNA reads TGTGCCACCGTCAAACAGGGCTCGGCTTCACCCCTCCACTTT. It encodes CATVKQGSASPLHF.